Here is one TCR beta chain with its context. What it recognizes is unknown. Relative to the germline gene, one junction end is altered; a read error may explain this. The CDR3 is 15 residues long. Germline V CDR1 and CDR2: LGHNA, YNFKEQ. The cDNA was generated through 5'RACE incorporating 10-nucleotide random UMIs. Over 170 million TCR-beta sequences, together covering 15-18 subjects, were produced by every individual sequencing run that was carried out. TCRdb called the 5' RACE reads again in MiXCR, with one record for every CDR3 protein. The table records roughly 98,000 distinct CDR3 sequences, less than 15% of them present only once. This record comes from a study of neurological immune-mediated disorders. Study-level points and caveats: The most TCR clonal expansion was seen in HTLV-1-associated myelopathy, and the least was seen in multiple sclerosis, which fell below healthy controls.

Time point specified: longitudinal time-point 2. Libraries used 2 million unsorted PBMCs kept frozen in RNAlater. This sequence was found in a female donor with HTLV-1-associated myelopathy (HAM/TSP). V usage is TRBV4-2 and J usage is TRBJ2-7; 10 nucleotides line up with TRBD2. The specimen was PBMCs. CDR3 bases: TGTTCCAGCATCCAATTTAGCGGGGGGTCCTACGAGCAGTACTTC. The encoded protein is CSSIQFSGGSYEQYF.